This T cell receptor (beta chain) originates from a study of lymphopenia after photon versus proton radiotherapy. Overall study findings and caveats: After the lymphocyte nadir, photon-treated repertoires showed oligoclonal expansion, especially of CD8+ Temra cells. Photon-treated patients lost naive T cells and TCR diversity; proton-treated stayed stable. A bigger post-nadir fall in TCR diversity correlated inversely with survival time in deceased patients.

Method: immunoSEQ multiplex PCR; TCRdb's copy keeps in-frame clones and lacks some. Of approximately 12,000 clones in the sample, about 85% were seen once. Details on this clone: No antigen is known for it.

This CDR3 region has 14 residues. Germline V gene lookup returns CDR1 LNHDA and CDR2 SQIVND (reference sequence). V shed 11 bases and J 6 bases; nucleotides not matched to a gene: 8. This clonotype originated in a man in his sixties with pancreatic cancer. This specimen consisted of peripheral blood, obtained from a patient treated with photon-based radiotherapy. The chain joins TRBV19 to TRBJ1-5; 12 bases match TRBD1. The DNA for the CDR3 is TGTGCCGGCCGGGACAGGGGGCAGGGTCAGCCCCAGCATTTT. It translates to CAGRDRGQGQPQHF.